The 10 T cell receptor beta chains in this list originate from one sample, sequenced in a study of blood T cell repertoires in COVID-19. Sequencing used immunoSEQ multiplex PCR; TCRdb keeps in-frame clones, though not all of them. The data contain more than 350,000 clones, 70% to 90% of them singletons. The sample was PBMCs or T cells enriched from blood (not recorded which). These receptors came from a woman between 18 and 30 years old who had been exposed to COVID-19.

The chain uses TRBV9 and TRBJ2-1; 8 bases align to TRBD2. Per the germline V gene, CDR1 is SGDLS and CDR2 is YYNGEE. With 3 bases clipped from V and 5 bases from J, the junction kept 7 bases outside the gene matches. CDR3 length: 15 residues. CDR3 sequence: CASSEAGVGNNEQFF. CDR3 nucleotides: TGTGCCAGCAGCGAAGCGGGGGTGGGGAACAATGAGCAGTTCTTC.

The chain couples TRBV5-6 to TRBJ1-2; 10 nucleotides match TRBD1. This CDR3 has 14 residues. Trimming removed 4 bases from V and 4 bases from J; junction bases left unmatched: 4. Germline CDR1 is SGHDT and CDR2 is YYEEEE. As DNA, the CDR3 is TGTGCCAGCAGCCTGGGACAGGGGAGCTATGGCTACACCTTC. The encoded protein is CASSLGQGSYGYTF.

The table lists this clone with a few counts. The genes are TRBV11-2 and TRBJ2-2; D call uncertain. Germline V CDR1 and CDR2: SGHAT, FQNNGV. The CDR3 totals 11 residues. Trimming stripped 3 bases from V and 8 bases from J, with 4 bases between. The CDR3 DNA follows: TGTGCCAGCAGCTTCCCAGGGGAGCTGTTTTTT. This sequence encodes CASSFPGELFF.

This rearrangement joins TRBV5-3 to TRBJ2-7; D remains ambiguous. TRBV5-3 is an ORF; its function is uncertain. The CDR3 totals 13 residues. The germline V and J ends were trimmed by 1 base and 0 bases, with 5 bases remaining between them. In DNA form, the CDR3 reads TGTGCCAGAAGCTTGAGCTTCTCCTACGAGCAGTACTTC. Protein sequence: CARSLSFSYEQYF.

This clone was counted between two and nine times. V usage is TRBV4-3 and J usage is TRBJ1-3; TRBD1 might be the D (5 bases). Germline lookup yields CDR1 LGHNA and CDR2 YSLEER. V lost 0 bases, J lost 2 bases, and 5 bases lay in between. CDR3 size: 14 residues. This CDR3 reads CASSQDRAGNTIYF. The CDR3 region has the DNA TGCGCCAGCAGCCAAGACAGGGCTGGAAACACCATATATTTT.

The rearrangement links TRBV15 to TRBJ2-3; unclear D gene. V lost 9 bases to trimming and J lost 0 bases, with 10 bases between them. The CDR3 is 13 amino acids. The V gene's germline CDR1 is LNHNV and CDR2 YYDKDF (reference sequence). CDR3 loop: CATSRVSTDTQYF. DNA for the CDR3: TGTGCCACATCTAGAGTTAGCACAGATACGCAGTATTTT.

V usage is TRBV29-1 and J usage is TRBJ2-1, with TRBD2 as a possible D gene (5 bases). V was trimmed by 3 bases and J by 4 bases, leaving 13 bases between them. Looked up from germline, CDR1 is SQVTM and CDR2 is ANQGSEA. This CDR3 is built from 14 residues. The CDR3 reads CSVDRGRGYNEQFF. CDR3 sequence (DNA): TGCAGCGTTGATCGTGGGAGAGGGTACAATGAGCAGTTCTTC.

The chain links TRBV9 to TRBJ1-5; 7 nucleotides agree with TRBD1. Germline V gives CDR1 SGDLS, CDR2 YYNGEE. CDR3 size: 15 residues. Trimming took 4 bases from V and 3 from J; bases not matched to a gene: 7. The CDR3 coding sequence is TGTGCCAGCAGCAAACAGGGGTTTATCAATCAGCCCCAGCATTTT. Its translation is CASSKQGFINQPQHF.

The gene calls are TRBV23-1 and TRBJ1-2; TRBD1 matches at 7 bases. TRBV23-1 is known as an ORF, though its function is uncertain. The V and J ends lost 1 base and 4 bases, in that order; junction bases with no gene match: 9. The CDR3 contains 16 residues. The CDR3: CASSQFRLGTAYGYTF. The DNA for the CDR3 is TGCGCCAGCAGTCAATTCCGTTTGGGGACAGCCTATGGCTACACCTTC.

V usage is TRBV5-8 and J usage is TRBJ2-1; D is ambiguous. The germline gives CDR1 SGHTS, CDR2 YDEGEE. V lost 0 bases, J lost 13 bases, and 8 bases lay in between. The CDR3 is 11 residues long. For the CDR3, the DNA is TGTGCCAGCAGCTTGGTTTGGGCCCAGTTCTTC. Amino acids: CASSLVWAQFF. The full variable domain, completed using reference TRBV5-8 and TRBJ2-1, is EAGVTQSPTHLIKTRGQQATLRCSPISGHTSVYWYQQALGLGLQFLLWYDEGEERNRGNFPPRFSGRQFPNYSSELNVNALELEDSALYLCASSLVWAQFFGPGTRLTVL.